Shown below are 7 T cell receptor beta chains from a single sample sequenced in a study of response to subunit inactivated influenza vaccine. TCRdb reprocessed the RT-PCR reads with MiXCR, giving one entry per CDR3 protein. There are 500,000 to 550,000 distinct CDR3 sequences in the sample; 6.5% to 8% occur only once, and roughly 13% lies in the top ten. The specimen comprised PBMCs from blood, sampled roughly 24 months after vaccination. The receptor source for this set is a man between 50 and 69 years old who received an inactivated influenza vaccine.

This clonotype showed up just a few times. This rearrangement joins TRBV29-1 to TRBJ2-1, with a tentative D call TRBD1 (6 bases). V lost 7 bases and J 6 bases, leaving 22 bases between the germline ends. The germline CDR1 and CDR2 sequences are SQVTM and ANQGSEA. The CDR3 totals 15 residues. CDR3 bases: TGCAGCGCTTACCAGCAGGGGATTCGCGGCAATGAGCAGTTCTTC. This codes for CSAYQQGIRGNEQFF.

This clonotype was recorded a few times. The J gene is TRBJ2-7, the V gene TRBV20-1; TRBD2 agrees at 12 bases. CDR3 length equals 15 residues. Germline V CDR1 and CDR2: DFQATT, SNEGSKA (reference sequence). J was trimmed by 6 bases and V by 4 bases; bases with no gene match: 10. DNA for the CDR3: TGCAGTGCTACACACCCGACTAGCGGGAGACCCGAGCAGTACTTC. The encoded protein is CSATHPTSGRPEQYF.

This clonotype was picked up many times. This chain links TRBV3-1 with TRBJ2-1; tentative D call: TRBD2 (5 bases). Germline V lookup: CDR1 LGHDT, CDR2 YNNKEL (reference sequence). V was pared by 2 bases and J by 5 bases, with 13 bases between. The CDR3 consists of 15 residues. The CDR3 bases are TGTGCCAGCAGCCAAACCCTAGCTGAGAACAATGAGCAGTTCTTC. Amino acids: CASSQTLAENNEQFF.

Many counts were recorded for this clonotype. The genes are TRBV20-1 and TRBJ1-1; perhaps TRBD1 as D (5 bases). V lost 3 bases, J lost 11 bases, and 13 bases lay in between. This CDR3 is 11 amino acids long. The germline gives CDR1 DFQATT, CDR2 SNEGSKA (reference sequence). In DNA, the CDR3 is TGCAGTGCTAGCGATGGGGACCGTGCTTTCTTT. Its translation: CSASDGDRAFF.

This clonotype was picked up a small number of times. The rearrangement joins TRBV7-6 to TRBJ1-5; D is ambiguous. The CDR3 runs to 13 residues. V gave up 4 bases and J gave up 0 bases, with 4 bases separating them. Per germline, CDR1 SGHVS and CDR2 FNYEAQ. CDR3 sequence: CASSSHSNQPQHF. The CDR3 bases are TGTGCCAGCAGCTCCCATAGCAATCAGCCCCAGCATTTT.

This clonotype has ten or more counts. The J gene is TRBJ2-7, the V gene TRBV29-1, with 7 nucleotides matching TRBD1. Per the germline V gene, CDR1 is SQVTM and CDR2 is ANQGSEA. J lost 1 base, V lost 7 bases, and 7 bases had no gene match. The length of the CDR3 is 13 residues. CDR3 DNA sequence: TGCAGCGCAACAGGGGATTATTCCTACGAGCAGTACTTC. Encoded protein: CSATGDYSYEQYF.

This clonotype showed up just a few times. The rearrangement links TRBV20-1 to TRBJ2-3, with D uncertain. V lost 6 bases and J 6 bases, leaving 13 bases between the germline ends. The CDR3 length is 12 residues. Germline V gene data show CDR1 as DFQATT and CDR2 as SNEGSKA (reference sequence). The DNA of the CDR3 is TGCAGTGCGCAGAAGGGTTGGGATACGCAGTATTTT. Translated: CSAQKGWDTQYF.